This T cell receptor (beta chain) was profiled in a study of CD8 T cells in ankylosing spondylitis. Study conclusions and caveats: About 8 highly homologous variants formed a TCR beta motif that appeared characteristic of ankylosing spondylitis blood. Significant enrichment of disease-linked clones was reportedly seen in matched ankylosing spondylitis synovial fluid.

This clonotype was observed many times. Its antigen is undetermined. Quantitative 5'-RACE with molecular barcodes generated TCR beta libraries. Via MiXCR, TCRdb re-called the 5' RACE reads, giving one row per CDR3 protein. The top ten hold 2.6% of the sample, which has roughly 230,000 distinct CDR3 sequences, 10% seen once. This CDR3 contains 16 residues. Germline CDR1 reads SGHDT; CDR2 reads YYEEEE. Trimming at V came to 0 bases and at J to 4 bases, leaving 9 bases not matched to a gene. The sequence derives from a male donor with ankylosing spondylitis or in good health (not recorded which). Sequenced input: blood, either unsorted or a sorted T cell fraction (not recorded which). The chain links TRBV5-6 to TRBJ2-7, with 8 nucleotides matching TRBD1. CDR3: CASSLAGGGESYEQYF. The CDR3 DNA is TGTGCCAGCAGCTTGGCAGGGGGCGGCGAATCTTACGAGCAGTACTTC.